Following are 2 T cell receptor beta chains from one sample sequenced in a study of OX40 agonist ivuxolimab in advanced cancers. Sequenced by immunoSEQ multiplex PCR; TCRdb stores in-frame clones only, minus some. The data show around 41,000 clones, roughly 90% seen once. Source: CD4+ or CD8+ T cells sorted from blood, taken in a trial of the OX40 agonist ivuxolimab. The receptor set was obtained from an adult with an advanced solid tumor such as melanoma, head and neck, liver or kidney cancer.

This rearrangement joins TRBV28 to TRBJ2-5; a weak D match, TRBD2 (5 bases). From germline, CDR1 is MDHEN and CDR2 SYDVKM. The V and J ends lost 3 bases and 5 bases respectively, with 13 bases between them. The length of the CDR3 is 14 residues. The CDR3 bases are TGTGCCAGCAGTTTGAGTGGAGGAGCGGAGACCCAGTACTTC. Amino acids: CASSLSGGAETQYF. Using reference TRBV28 and TRBJ2-5 for the parts outside the CDR3, the full variable domain is DVKVTQSSRYLVKRTGEKVFLECVQDMDHENMFWYRQDPGLGLRLIYFSYDVKMKEKGDIPEGYSVSREKKERFSLILESASTNQTSMYLCASSLSGGAETQYFGPGTRLLVL.

The chain uses TRBV6-1 and TRBJ1-5, with D uncertain. V was trimmed by 3 bases and J by 9 bases, leaving 15 bases between them. The CDR3 length is 14 residues. Germline CDR1 reads MNHNS; CDR2 reads SASEGT. The CDR3 sequence: CASSERIGYSPQHF. CDR3 coding DNA: TGTGCCAGCAGTGAGCGGATAGGGTATTCGCCCCAGCATTTT.